The 16 T cell receptor beta chains below all came from one sample that was sequenced in a study of cytomegalovirus exposure and HLA in healthy donors. Use of 60 Vbeta and 13 Jbeta primers characterized the PCR. The repertoire was sequenced with immunoSEQ multiplex PCR; TCRdb's copy has only in-frame clones and lacks some. The sample gives 110,000 or so clones, around 80% of which show up once; roughly 1.5% is in the top ten. Material: PBMCs. The receptor set was obtained from a young woman in good health and CMV-seronegative.

The chain recombines TRBV6-6 with TRBJ2-1, with no clear D. The CDR3 loop spans 14 amino acids. The V end lost 8 bases, the J end lost 12 bases, and 23 bases lay between the germline ends. Looked up from germline, CDR1 is MNHNY and CDR2 is SVGAGI (reference sequence). In DNA, the CDR3 is TGTGCCAGCCTTACCTCCGGGTCCTCTCCCGGGCAGTTCTTC. Translation gives CASLTSGSSPGQFF.

This chain connects TRBV6-5 to TRBJ1-3; tentative D call: TRBD1 (5 bases). The CDR3 extends over 16 amino acids. In germline, CDR1 is MNHEY, CDR2 SVGAGI. V was pared by 2 bases and J by 3 bases, with 14 bases between. This CDR3 reads CASSYTRQHLGNTIYF. The CDR3 DNA follows: TGTGCCAGCAGTTACACGAGACAGCACCTTGGAAACACCATATATTTT.

The chain recombines TRBV5-1 with TRBJ2-2; maybe TRBD2 (7 bases). The CDR3 is made up of 14 amino acids. The ends were cut back, 4 bases at V and 3 bases at J, with 10 bases in the middle. Germline V lookup: CDR1 SGHRS, CDR2 YFSETQ. CDR3 residues: CASSRGGDTGELFF. CDR3 in DNA: TGCGCCAGCAGCCGAGGGGGGGACACCGGGGAGCTGTTTTTT.

This chain uses TRBV6-4 with TRBJ1-1, with D possibly matching TRBD1 (5 bases). From germline, CDR1 is MRHNA and CDR2 SNTAGT. The V and J ends lost 2 bases and 4 bases respectively, with 8 bases between them. The CDR3 is 13 residues long. The CDR3 DNA sequence: TGTGCCAGCAGTGACGGACACCCCACTGAAGCTTTCTTT. Its translation: CASSDGHPTEAFF.

The chain carries TRBV9 and TRBJ1-5, with 7 bases matching TRBD1. J was trimmed by 4 bases and V by 3 bases; bases with no gene match: 4. The CDR3 loop spans 14 amino acids. CDR1 and CDR2 from the germline V gene are SGDLS and YYNGEE. This chain's CDR3 is CASSGDSFNQPQHF. The DNA for the CDR3 is TGTGCCAGCAGCGGGGACAGTTTTAATCAGCCCCAGCATTTT.

In DNA, the CDR3 is TGTGCCAGCAACCTCCCCCCCGGGAGGAAAGGGGCAGATACGCAGTATTTT. It codes for CASNLPPGRKGADTQYF. This chain joins TRBV21-1 and TRBJ2-3; TRBD2, as called in the table, went unchecked against the DNA. TRBV21-1 is given as a pseudogene. There are 17 residues in the CDR3.

This clone was seen a handful of times. The chain couples TRBV6-5 to TRBJ2-1, with 11 bases that match TRBD1. CDR3 size: 16 residues. J gave up 7 bases and V 0 bases, and 5 bases lay outside the gene matches. Germline V lookup: CDR1 MNHEY, CDR2 SVGAGI. The CDR3 reads CASSYSGTGGFNEQFF. In DNA form, the CDR3 reads TGTGCCAGCAGTTACTCCGGGACAGGGGGGTTTAATGAGCAGTTCTTC.

The chain carries TRBV5-1 and TRBJ1-3; 8 bases match TRBD1. Germline values: CDR1 SGHRS, CDR2 YFSETQ. The ends lost 0 bases at V and 0 bases at J; junction bases unmatched: 8. This CDR3 has 18 amino acids. The CDR3: CASSLGTGRTFSGNTIYF. DNA for the CDR3: TGCGCCAGCAGCTTGGGGACAGGGCGAACCTTCTCTGGAAACACCATATATTTT.

The V gene is TRBV6-1, the J gene TRBJ2-3, with D unresolved. Germline-derived CDR1 and CDR2 are MNHNS and SASEGT. The V and J ends lost 10 bases and 3 bases respectively, with 11 bases between them. The CDR3 sequence is 12 residues long. CDR3 coding DNA: TGTGCCACCAAGACATGGACAGATACGCAGTATTTT. This translates into CATKTWTDTQYF.

The rearrangement uses TRBV10-3 and TRBJ2-1; possibly TRBD2 for D (6 bases). Germline V lookup: CDR1 ENHRY, CDR2 SYGVKD. The germline V and J ends were trimmed by 0 bases and 10 bases, with 10 bases remaining between them. There are 13 residues in the CDR3. The CDR3 here is CAISESGAGEQFF. Here the CDR3 DNA reads TGTGCCATCAGTGAGTCTGGGGCGGGAGAGCAGTTCTTC.

The rearrangement joins TRBV30 to TRBJ1-1; the D gene is possibly TRBD1 (6 bases). Germline CDR1 GTSNPN, CDR2 SVGIG (reference sequence). Trimming took 0 bases from V and 6 from J, leaving 14 bases between them. The CDR3 is 14 residues long. The CDR3 DNA reads TGTGCCTGGAGTGTTGGGCAGGGGAAACCTGAAGCTTTCTTT. Protein: CAWSVGQGKPEAFF.

The rearrangement links TRBV4-3 to TRBJ1-4; 12 bases line up with TRBD1. This CDR3 comprises 17 residues. Trimming took 2 bases from V and 8 from J; bases not matched to a gene: 9. Germline loops: CDR1 LGHNA, CDR2 YSLEER. CDR3 sequence: CASSQSESGTGGEKLFF. In nucleotides, the CDR3 is TGCGCCAGCAGCCAATCTGAATCCGGGACAGGGGGCGAAAAACTGTTTTTT.

This chain links TRBV5-1 with TRBJ2-7; the D is unclear. The V gene's germline CDR1 is SGHRS and CDR2 YFSETQ. V was clipped by 0 bases and J by 4 bases, with 2 bases between them. The CDR3 consists of 11 residues. Here the CDR3 DNA reads TGCGCCAGCAGCTTGGCGTACGAGCAGTACTTC. Protein product: CASSLAYEQYF.

The J gene is TRBJ2-6, the V gene TRBV6-1; D remains unclear. The CDR3 covers 16 residues. Germline V gene lookup returns CDR1 MNHNS and CDR2 SASEGT. Trimming took 4 bases from V and 0 from J, leaving 10 bases between them. For the CDR3, the DNA is TGTGCCAGCAGTGTTGGCAGAAACTCTGGGGCCAACGTCCTGACTTTC. Its protein is CASSVGRNSGANVLTF.

The rearrangement joins TRBV5-1 to TRBJ2-3, with TRBD2 as a possible D gene (5 bases). Per germline, CDR1 SGHRS and CDR2 YFSETQ. V shed 4 bases and J shed 4 bases, with 16 bases lying between them. The CDR3 contains 15 residues. The CDR3 DNA follows: TGCGCCAGCAGCCCCCCTAACGGGGTCGCAGATACGCAGTATTTT. It encodes CASSPPNGVADTQYF.

The chain has TRBV5-1 and TRBJ2-3, with D unresolved. Germline V gene data show CDR1 as SGHRS and CDR2 as YFSETQ. The V end was cut by 0 bases, the J end by 6 bases, with 11 bases between. The CDR3 runs 14 residues. Here the CDR3 reads CASSLASWPDTQYF. Written as DNA, the CDR3 is TGCGCCAGCAGCTTGGCTTCCTGGCCCGATACGCAGTATTTT.